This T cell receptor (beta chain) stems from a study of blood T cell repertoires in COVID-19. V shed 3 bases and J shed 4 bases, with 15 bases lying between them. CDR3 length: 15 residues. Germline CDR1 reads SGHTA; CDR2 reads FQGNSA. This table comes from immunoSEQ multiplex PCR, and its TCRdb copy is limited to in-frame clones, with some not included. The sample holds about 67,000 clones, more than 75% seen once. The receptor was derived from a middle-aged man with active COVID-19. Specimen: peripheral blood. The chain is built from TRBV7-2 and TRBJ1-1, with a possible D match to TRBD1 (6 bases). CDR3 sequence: CASSFLGGSGTEAFF. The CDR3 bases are TGTGCCAGCAGCTTCTTAGGGGGATCGGGCACTGAAGCTTTCTTT.